The clone carrying this TCR beta chain was recorded only once. Original data processing: It was from reference gene primer amplification that nucleated cell counts were estimated. Profiling relied on immunoSEQ multiplex PCR, and the TCRdb table lists in-frame clones only, not all of them. From that table come the V and J calls and clone size; the DNA was used to work out D and trimming. The sample lists over 75,000 clones, 80% occurring once. The data belong to a study of blood T cell repertoires in COVID-19. Study as a whole: There were acute and convalescent COVID-19 samples, and they came from the United States, Italy and Spain. The cDNA or gDNA used as material had been derived from T cells, B-cell-depleted T cells, or PBMCs.

CDR1 is SNHLY and CDR2 is FYNNEI in the germline V gene. The ends were cut back, 6 bases at V and 6 bases at J, with 18 bases in the middle. The CDR3 spans 14 residues. This chain links TRBV2 with TRBJ2-7, with D possibly being TRBD2 (7 bases). The clonotype was recovered from a human donor in a cohort sampled during active COVID-19. What was sequenced was peripheral blood. CDR3: CASRVEGGRSEQYF. In DNA, the CDR3 is TGTGCCAGCAGGGTGGAGGGGGGGAGGAGCGAGCAGTACTTC. The whole variable domain, filled in from reference TRBV2 and TRBJ2-7, reads EPEVTQTPSHQVTQMGQEVILRCVPISNHLYFYWYRQILGQKVEFLVSFYNNEISEKSEIFDDQFSVERPDGSNFTLKIRSTKLEDSAMYFCASRVEGGRSEQYFGPGTRLTVT.